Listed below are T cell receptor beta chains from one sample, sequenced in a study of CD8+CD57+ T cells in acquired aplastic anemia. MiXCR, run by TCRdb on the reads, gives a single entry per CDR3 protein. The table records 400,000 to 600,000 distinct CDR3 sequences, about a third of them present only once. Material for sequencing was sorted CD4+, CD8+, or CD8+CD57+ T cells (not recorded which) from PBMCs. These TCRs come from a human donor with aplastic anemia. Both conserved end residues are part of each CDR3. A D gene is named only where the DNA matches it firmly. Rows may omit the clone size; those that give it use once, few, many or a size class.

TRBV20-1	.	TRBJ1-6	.	TGCAGTGCTAGAGGTCTGGCTTCAAGCTCCTATAATTCACCCCTCCACTTT	CSARGLASSSYNSPLHF
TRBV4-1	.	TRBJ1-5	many	TGCGCCAGCAGCCAAGGACAGTTGAATCAGCCCCAGCATTTT	CASSQGQLNQPQHF
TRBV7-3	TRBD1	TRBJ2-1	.	TGTGCCAGCAGCGTAGCCGGCGTACAGGGGGTTGAGCAGTTCTTC	CASSVAGVQGVEQFF
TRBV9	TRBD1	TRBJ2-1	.	TGTGCCAGCAGCGTAGACCCGGACAGGGGAGAGCAGTTCTTC	CASSVDPDRGEQFF
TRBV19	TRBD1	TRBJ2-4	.	TGTACCAGTAGTAACAGGGGGGTCTCAGAAAGCATTCAGTACTTC	CTSSNRGVSESIQYF
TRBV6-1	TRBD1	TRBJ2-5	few	TGTGCCAGCAGTAAGCCCGGGACAGGGTTTCAGGAGACCCAGTACTTC	CASSKPGTGFQETQYF
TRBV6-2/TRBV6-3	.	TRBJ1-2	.	TGTGCCAGCAGTTACTCTGGGGCGCCTTATGGCTACACCTTC	CASSYSGAPYGYTF
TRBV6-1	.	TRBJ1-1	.	TGTGCCAGCAACAGTCTGTTCTCTGAAGCTTTCTTT	CASNSLFSEAFF
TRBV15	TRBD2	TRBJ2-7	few	TGTGCCACCAGCAGACCCCGGGGTGGGGGGGCCTACGAGCAGTACTTC	CATSRPRGGGAYEQYF
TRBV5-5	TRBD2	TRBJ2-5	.	TGTGCCAGCAGCCCCAGGACTAGCGGGGAGCTAGAGACCCAGTACTTC	CASSPRTSGELETQYF
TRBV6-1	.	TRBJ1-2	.	TGTGCCAGCTTATCACCGGCGGGCTACACCTTC	CASLSPAGYTF
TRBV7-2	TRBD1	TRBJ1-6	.	TGTGCCAGCAGTTCCTCGGGGACAGGGGCCTCACCCCTCCACTTT	CASSSSGTGASPLHF
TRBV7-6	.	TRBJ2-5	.	TGTGCCAGCAGTCCCGGGACACCCGAGACCCAGTACTTC	CASSPGTPETQYF
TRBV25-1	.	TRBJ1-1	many	TGTGCCAGCAGTGATGTTAACAGGGATGGTCTGGCTTTCTTT	CASSDVNRDGLAFF
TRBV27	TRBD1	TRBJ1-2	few	TGTGCCAGCAGGGACAGGGGCTCTTATGGCTACACCTTC	CASRDRGSYGYTF
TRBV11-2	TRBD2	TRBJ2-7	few	TGTGCCAGCAGCTTCCTTAGTCCGGGACTAGCAGTTCCCTACGAGCAGTACTTC	CASSFLSPGLAVPYEQYF
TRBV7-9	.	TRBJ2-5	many	TGTGCCAGCAGTCAAACGGAGACCCAGTACTTC	CASSQTETQYF
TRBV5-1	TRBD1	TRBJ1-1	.	TGCGCCAGCAGCCCGGGACAGGGGTTTATTGAAGCTTTCTTT	CASSPGQGFIEAFF
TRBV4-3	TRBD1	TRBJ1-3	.	TGCGCCAGCAGCCAAGGGCGTCTAACAGGGGGCCCTGGAAACACCATATATTTT	CASSQGRLTGGPGNTIYF
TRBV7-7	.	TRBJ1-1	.	TGTGCCAGCAGCCCGAGACATCAGAACACTGAAGCTTTCTTT	CASSPRHQNTEAFF
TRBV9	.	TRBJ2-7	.	TGTGCCAGCAGCGTAGCTAACGGGCCCTACTACGAGCAGTACTTC	CASSVANGPYYEQYF
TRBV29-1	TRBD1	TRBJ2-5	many	TGCAGCGTTGTGTGGGGGACAGTTGGGGGAGAGACCCAGTACTTC	CSVVWGTVGGETQYF
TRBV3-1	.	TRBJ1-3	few	TGTGCCAGCAGCCAAGAGGGAAGACAGTACTCTGGAAACACCATATATTTT	CASSQEGRQYSGNTIYF
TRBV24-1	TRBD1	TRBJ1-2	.	TGTGCCACCAGTGATCCCTCGCGGGACAGCTATGGCTACACCTTC	CATSDPSRDSYGYTF
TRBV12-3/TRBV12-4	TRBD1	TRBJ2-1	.	TGTGCCAGCTTTAGAGAAAGCCCAGGGCGAGGACAGGCGATGAATGAGCAGTTCTTC	CASFRESPGRGQAMNEQFF
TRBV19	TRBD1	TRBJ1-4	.	TGTGCCTGGCAGGGACAGGAAAATGAAAAACTGTTTTTT	CAWQGQENEKLFF
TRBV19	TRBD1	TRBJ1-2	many	TGTGCCAGTAGTGTAACAGGGGTCGTCCTGGGCTACACCTTC	CASSVTGVVLGYTF
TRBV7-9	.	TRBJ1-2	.	TGTGCCTGCAGGGTTGATGGCTACGCCTTC	CACRVDGYAF
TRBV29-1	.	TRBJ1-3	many	TGCAGCGTTCGACAGCAATCTGGAAACACCATATATTTT	CSVRQQSGNTIYF
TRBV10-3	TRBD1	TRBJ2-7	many	TGTGCCATCAGCCGGGAGGACAGGGGATCCAACGAGCAGTACTTC	CAISREDRGSNEQYF
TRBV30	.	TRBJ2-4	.	TGTGCCTGGAGCCTAAGGAAGTCAGGGTGGGCCGACATTCAGTACTTC	CAWSLRKSGWADIQYF
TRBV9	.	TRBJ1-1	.	TGTGCCAGCAGCGAATCGGGTAACACTGAAGCTTTCTTT	CASSESGNTEAFF
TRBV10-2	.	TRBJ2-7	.	TGCGCCAGCAGTGCGTCCCCAGTCTACCAGCAGTACTTC	CASSASPVYQQYF
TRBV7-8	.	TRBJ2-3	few	TGTGCCAGCAGCCTTTTCGGGGGCAGCCTACAGTATTTT	CASSLFGGSLQYF
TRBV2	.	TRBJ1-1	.	TGTGCCAGCAAGGGGGGGGCCGGGAACACTGAAGCTTTCTTT	CASKGGAGNTEAFF
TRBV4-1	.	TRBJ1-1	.	TGCGCCAGCAGCCAAGGGGGACGGTTAAGTACTGAAGCTTTCTTT	CASSQGGRLSTEAFF
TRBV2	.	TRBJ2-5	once	TGTGCCAGCAGTTTAAGATTCAGGGCGGAGGGAGAGACCCAGTACTTC	CASSLRFRAEGETQYF
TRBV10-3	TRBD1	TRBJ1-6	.	TGTGCCATCAGTGGGGCAGGGGGCGGCGGACCCTTCCACTTT	CAISGAGGGGPFHF
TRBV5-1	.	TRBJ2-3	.	TGCGCCAGCAGCTTGGAGGGGGGCGACGGCACAGATACGCAGTATTTT	CASSLEGGDGTDTQYF
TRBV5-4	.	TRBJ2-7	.	TGTGCCAGCAGCGTAGGGTTGAGTTCAAGCGAGCAGTACTTC	CASSVGLSSSEQYF
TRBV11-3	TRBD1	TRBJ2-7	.	TGTGCCAGCAGCTTTAGTGGGACAGGGGGACACGAGCAGTACTTC	CASSFSGTGGHEQYF
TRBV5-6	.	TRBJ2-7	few	TGTGCCAGCAGCCAAGGCCTCCGGGCGGGCGAGCAGTACTTC	CASSQGLRAGEQYF
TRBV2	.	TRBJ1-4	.	TGTGCCAGCAGTGAGGATCAGGGGTTTGGAAAACTGTTTTTT	CASSEDQGFGKLFF
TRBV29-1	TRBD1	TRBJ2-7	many	TGCAGCGTCGAGGGACAGGGACTTCGCGAGCAGTACTTC	CSVEGQGLREQYF
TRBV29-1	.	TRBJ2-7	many	TGCAGCGTCGGCAGACGGAGCTACGAGCAGTACTTC	CSVGRRSYEQYF
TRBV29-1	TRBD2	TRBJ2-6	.	TGCAGCGTTTTGACTAGCGTAAGCTCTGGGGCCAACGTCCTGACTTTC	CSVLTSVSSGANVLTF
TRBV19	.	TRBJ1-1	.	TGTGCCAGTAGTAGGGCAGTGAACACTGAAGCTTTCTTT	CASSRAVNTEAFF
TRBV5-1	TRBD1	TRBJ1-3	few	TGCGCCAGCAGCGTGACAGGGGGTCCTGGAAACACCATATATTTT	CASSVTGGPGNTIYF
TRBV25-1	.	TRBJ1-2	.	TGTGCCAGCCACCCGGACAGATTCTATGGCTACACCTTC	CASHPDRFYGYTF
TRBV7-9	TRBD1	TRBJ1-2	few	TGTGCCAGCAGCTGGCCGGGACAGGTGGACTATGGCTACACCTTC	CASSWPGQVDYGYTF
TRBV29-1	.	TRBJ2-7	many	TGCAGCGCTACCTGGGACTACGAGCAGTACTTC	CSATWDYEQYF
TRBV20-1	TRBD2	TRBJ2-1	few	TGCAGTGCGCCTCGAGCGGGGGACTCCTACAATGAGCAGTTCTTC	CSAPRAGDSYNEQFF
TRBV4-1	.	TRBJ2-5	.	TGCGCCAGCAGCCACCCTAGGATGGGAGAGACCCAGTACTTC	CASSHPRMGETQYF
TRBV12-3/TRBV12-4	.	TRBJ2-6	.	TGTGCCAGCAGTCCACTGGGTATATTTTCTGGGGCCAACGTCCTGACTTTC	CASSPLGIFSGANVLTF
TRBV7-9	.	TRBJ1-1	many	TGTGCCAGCAGCGTAAACTTAGGGCTGAACACTGAAGCTTTCTTT	CASSVNLGLNTEAFF
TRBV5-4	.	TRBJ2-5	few	TGTGCCAGCAGCCCCGAAAAACCGATTGAGACCCAGTACTTC	CASSPEKPIETQYF
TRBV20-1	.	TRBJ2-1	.	TGCAGTGCTAGAGATCTCACGATCCGAGAGCAGTTCTTC	CSARDLTIREQFF
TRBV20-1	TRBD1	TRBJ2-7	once	TGCAGGTGGACAGGGGGGGGCTACGAGCAGTACTTC	CRWTGGGYEQYF